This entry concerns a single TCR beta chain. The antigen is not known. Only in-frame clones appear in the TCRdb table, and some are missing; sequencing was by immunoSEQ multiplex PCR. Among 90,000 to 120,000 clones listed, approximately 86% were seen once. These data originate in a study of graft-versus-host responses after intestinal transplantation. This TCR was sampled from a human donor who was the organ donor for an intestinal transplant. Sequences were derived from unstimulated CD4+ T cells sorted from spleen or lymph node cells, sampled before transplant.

CDR3 DNA sequence: TGTGCCAGCAGCTTAGCGGGTGTAGGGCAAGAGACCCAGTACTTC. It yields the protein CASSLAGVGQETQYF. The chain joins TRBV7-9 to TRBJ2-5; D call uncertain. V was trimmed by 0 bases and J by 2 bases, leaving 10 bases between them. Germline V gene lookup returns CDR1 SEHNR and CDR2 FQNEAQ (reference sequence). CDR3 length: 15 residues.